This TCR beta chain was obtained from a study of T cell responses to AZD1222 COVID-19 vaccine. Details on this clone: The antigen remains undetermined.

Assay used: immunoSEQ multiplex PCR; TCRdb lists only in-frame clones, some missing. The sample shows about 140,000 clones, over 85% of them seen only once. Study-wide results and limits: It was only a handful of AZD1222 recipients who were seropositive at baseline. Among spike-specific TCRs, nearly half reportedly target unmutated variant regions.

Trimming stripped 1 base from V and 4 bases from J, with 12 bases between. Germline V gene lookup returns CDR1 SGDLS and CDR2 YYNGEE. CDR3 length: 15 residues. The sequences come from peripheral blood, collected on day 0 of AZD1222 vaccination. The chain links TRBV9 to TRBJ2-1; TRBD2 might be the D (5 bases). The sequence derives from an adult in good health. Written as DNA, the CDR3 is TGTGCCAGCAGCGTAAGCGGAAACCCGTACAATGAGCAGTTCTTC. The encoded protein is CASSVSGNPYNEQFF.